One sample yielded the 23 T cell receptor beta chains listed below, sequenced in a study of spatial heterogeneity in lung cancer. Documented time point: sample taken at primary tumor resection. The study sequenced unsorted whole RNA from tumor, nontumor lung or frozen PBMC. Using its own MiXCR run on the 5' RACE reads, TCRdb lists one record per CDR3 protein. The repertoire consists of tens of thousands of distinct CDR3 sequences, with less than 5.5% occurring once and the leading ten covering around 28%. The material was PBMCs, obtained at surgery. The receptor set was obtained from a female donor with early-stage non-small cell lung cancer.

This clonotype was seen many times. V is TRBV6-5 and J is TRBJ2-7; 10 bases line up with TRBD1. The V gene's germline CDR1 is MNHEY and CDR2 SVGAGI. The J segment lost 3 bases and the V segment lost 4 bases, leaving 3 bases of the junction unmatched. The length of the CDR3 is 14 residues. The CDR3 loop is CASSSGTGDYEQYF. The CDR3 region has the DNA TGTGCCAGCAGTTCCGGGACAGGGGACTACGAGCAGTACTTC.

This chain's CDR3 is CASRRPQGAVIAGYNEQFF. As DNA, the CDR3 is TGTGCCAGCAGACGCCCACAGGGGGCGGTGATAGCGGGGTACAATGAGCAGTTCTTC. This chain connects TRBV6-2 or TRBV6-3 to TRBJ2-1; perhaps TRBD1 as D (9 bases). CDR1 MNHEY and CDR2 SVGEGT come from the germline V gene. The CDR3 runs to 19 residues. With 6 bases removed from V and 4 bases from J, the gap between germline ends came to 28 bases.

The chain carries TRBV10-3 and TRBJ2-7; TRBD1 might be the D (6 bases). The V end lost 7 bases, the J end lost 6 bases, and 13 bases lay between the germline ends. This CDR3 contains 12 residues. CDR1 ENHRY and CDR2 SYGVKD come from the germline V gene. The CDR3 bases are TGTGCCATCACAAGTACAGGGACCGAGCAGTACTTC. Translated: CAITSTGTEQYF.

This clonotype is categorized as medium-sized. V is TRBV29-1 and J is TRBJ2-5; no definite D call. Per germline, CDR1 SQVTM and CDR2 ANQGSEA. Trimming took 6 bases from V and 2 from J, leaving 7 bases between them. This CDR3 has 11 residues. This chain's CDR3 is CSVEKQETQYF. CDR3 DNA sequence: TGCAGCGTGGAGAAGCAAGAGACCCAGTACTTC.

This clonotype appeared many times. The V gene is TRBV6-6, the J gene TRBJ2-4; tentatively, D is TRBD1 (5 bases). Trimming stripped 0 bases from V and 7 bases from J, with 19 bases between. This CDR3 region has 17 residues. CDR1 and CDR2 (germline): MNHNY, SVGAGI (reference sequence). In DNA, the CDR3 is TGTGCCAGCAGTTACTCTGGACGATTAGGGGCGAGGAACATTCAGTACTTC. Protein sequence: CASSYSGRLGARNIQYF.

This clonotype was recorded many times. DNA for the CDR3: TGCGCCAGCAGCTTGGGTACGGGGCGGGCCGACTATGGCTACACCTTC. Translating it yields CASSLGTGRADYGYTF. The V gene is TRBV5-1, the J gene TRBJ1-2; the D gene is possibly TRBD1 (5 bases). Germline V gene lookup returns CDR1 SGHRS and CDR2 YFSETQ. CDR3 length equals 16 residues. V gave up 0 bases and J gave up 3 bases, with 15 bases separating them. The full variable domain, with the rest looked up from reference TRBV5-1 and TRBJ1-2, is KAGVTQTPRYLIKTRGQQVTLSCSPISGHRSVSWYQQTPGQGLQFLFEYFSETQRNKGNFPGRFSGRQFSNSRSEMNVSTLELGDSALYLCASSLGTGRADYGYTFGSGTRLTVV.

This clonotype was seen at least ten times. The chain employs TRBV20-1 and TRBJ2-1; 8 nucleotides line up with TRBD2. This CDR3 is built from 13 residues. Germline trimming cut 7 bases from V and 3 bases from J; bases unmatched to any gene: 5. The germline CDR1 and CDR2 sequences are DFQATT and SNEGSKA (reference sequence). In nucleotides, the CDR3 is TGCAGTGGATCAAGCGGGAGCTACAATGAGCAGTTCTTC. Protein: CSGSSGSYNEQFF.

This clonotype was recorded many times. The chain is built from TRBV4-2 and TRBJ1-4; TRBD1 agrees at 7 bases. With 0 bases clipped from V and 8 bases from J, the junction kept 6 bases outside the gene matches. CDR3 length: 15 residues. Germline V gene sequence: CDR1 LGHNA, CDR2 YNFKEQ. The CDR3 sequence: CASSQDPGGEEKLFF. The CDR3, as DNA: TGTGCCAGCAGCCAAGATCCAGGGGGAGAAGAAAAACTGTTTTTT.

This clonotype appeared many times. The CDR3 region has the DNA TGTGCCAGCTTAGGGACCTGGACTAGCGGAAGCTCCTACGAGCAGTACTTC. It yields the protein CASLGTWTSGSSYEQYF. The chain recombines TRBV7-9 with TRBJ2-7; 10 bases line up with TRBD2. CDR3 length equals 17 residues. Germline V gives CDR1 SEHNR, CDR2 FQNEAQ (reference sequence). Trimming took 8 bases from V and 0 from J; bases not matched to a gene: 13.

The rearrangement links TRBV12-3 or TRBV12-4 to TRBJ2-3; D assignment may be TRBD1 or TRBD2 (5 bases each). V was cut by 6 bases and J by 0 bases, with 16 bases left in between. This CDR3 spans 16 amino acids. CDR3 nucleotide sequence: TGTGCCAGCAGCCTTAACGGGGCCTCGAGCACAGATACGCAGTATTTT. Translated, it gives CASSLNGASSTDTQYF.

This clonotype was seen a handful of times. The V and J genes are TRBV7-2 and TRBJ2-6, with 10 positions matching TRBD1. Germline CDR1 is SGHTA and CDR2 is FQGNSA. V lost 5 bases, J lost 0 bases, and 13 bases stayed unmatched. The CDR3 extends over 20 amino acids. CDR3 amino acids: CASSPAPGQGRSSGANVLTF. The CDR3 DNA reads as TGTGCCAGCAGCCCGGCCCCGGGACAGGGGAGAAGCTCTGGGGCCAACGTCCTGACTTTC. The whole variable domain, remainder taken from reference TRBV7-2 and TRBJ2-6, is GAGVSQSPSNKVTEKGKDVELRCDPISGHTALYWYRQSLGQGLEFLIYFQGNSAPDKSGLPSDRFSAERTGGSVSTLTIQRTQQEDSAVYLCASSPAPGQGRSSGANVLTFGAGSRLTVL.

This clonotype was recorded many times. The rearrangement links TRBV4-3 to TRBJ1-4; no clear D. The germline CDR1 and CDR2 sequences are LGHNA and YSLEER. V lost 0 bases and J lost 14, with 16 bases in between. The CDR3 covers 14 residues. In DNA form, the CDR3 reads TGCGCCAGCAGCCAAGAACGGCTGACGGTCAGGCTGTTTTTT. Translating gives CASSQERLTVRLFF.

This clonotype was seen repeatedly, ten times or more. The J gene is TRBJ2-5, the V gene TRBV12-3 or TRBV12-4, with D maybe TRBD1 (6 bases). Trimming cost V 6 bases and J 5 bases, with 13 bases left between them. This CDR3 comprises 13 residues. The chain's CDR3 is CASSPQGWETQYF. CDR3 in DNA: TGTGCCAGCAGCCCACAGGGCTGGGAGACCCAGTACTTC.

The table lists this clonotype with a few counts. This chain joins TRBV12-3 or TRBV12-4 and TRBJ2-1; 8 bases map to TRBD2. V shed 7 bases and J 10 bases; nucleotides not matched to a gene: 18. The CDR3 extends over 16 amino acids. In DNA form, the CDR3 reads TGTGCCAGCAAAAGATGGCCACTAGCGGCCGGGGGGGAGCAGTTCTTC. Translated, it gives CASKRWPLAAGGEQFF.

The CDR3 coding sequence is TGCGCCAGCAGCCAGGCCTATGGGTACGAGCAGTACTTC. Residues: CASSQAYGYEQYF. The chain carries TRBV4-3 and TRBJ2-7; no firm D call. The CDR3 runs to 13 residues. V was shortened by 3 bases and J by 4 bases, with 10 bases between the two germline ends. CDR1 and CDR2 from the germline V gene are LGHNA and YSLEER.

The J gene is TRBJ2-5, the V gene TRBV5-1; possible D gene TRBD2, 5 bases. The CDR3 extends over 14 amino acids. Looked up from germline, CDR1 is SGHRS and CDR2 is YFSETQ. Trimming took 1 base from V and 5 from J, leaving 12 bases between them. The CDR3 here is CASSLLALGETQYF. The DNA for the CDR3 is TGCGCCAGCAGCTTGCTAGCCCTAGGGGAGACCCAGTACTTC.

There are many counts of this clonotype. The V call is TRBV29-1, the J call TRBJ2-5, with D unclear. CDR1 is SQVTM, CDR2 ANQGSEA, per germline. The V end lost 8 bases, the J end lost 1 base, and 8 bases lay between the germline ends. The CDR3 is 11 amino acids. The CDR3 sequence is CSSGSQETQYF. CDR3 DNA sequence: TGCAGCTCTGGCAGCCAAGAGACCCAGTACTTC.

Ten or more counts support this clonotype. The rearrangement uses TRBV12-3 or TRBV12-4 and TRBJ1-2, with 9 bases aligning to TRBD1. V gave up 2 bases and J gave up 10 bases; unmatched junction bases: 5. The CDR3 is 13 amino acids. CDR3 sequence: CASSLLGQGAYTF. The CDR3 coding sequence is TGTGCCAGCAGTTTATTGGGACAGGGAGCCTACACCTTC.

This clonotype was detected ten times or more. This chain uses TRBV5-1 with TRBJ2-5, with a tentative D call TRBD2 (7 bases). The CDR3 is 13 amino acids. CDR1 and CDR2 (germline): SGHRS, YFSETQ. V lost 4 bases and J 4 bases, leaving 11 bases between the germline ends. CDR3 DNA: TGCGCCAGCAGCCGGGAGGACAGAGAGACCCAGTACTTC. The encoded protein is CASSREDRETQYF.

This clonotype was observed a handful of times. CDR3 sequence reads: CASSSTSGTGLVTDTQYF. In nucleotides, the CDR3 is TGTGCCAGTAGTAGTACCTCCGGGACAGGGTTGGTCACAGATACGCAGTATTTT. The gene calls are TRBV19 and TRBJ2-3; 9 bases map to TRBD1. CDR1 is LNHDA and CDR2 is SQIVND in the germline V gene (reference sequence). Trimming at V came to 4 bases and at J to 2 bases, leaving 13 bases not matched to a gene. The CDR3 has 18 residues.

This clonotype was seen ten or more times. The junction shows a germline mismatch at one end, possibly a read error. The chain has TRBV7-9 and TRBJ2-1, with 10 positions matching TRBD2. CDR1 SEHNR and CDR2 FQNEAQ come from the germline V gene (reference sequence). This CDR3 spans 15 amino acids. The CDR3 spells CASSLAGERYNEQFF. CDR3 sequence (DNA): TGTGCCAGCAGCCTAGCGGGAGAAAGGTACAATGAGCAGTTCTTC.

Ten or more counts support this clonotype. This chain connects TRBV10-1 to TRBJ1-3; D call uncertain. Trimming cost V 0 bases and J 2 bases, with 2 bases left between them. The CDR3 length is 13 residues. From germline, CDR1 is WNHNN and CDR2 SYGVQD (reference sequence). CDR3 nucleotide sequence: TGCGCCAGCAGTGAGTCGGCTGGAAACACCATATATTTT. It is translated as CASSESAGNTIYF.

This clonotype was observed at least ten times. The CDR3 region is CASSLDGNSPLHF. CDR3 DNA: TGTGCCAGCAGTTTGGATGGGAATTCACCCCTCCACTTT. This chain links TRBV6-5 with TRBJ1-6; D remains unclear. The CDR3 loop spans 13 amino acids. Deletions cut 4 bases from V and 7 bases from J, with 8 bases between. From germline, CDR1 is MNHEY and CDR2 SVGAGI.